This T cell receptor beta chain was found in a study of T cells in Graves' hyperthyroidism and ophthalmopathy. It was RNA transcripts that yielded the amplified TCR beta CDR3 regions. The HTBI set primed first-round TCR CDR3 RT-PCR. TCRdb ran MiXCR on the multiplex PCR reads and lists one entry per CDR3 protein. The data show around 300,000 distinct CDR3 sequences, 20% to 25% seen once. Material: blood. The clonotype originates from a man under 40 with Graves' ophthalmopathy.

The CDR3 DNA sequence: TGTGCCAGCAGTTTAAAGGGCCGGCAGGAGCTGTTTTTT. It specifies CASSLKGRQELFF. This rearrangement joins TRBV12-3 or TRBV12-4 to TRBJ2-2; D remains unclear. V lost 2 bases to trimming and J lost 10 bases, with 11 bases between them. The length of the CDR3 is 13 residues.